This T cell receptor beta chain was recorded in a study of tumour-infiltrating T cells in Burkitt lymphoma. Overall study context: The Burkitt lymphoma cohort spanned all epidemiological subtypes. General observations from the study: Many Burkitt lymphoma patients shared several public clonotypes.

Germline CDR1 reads LGHNA; CDR2 reads YSLEER. This CDR3 spans 16 amino acids. The germline V and J ends were trimmed by 2 bases and 7 bases, with 17 bases remaining between them. Sequenced by immunoSEQ multiplex PCR; TCRdb stores in-frame clones only, minus some. The sample holds around 45,000 clones, roughly 30% seen once. This clone showed up just a few times. The antigen is not known. This rearrangement joins TRBV4-3 to TRBJ1-4, with a possible D match to TRBD1 (5 bases). The clonotype originates from a human donor with Burkitt lymphoma. The sequencing input was tumor tissue. This chain's CDR3 is CASSQTGFMRGEKLFF. The CDR3 coding sequence is TGCGCCAGCAGCCAAACCGGCTTTATGAGGGGTGAAAAACTGTTTTTT.